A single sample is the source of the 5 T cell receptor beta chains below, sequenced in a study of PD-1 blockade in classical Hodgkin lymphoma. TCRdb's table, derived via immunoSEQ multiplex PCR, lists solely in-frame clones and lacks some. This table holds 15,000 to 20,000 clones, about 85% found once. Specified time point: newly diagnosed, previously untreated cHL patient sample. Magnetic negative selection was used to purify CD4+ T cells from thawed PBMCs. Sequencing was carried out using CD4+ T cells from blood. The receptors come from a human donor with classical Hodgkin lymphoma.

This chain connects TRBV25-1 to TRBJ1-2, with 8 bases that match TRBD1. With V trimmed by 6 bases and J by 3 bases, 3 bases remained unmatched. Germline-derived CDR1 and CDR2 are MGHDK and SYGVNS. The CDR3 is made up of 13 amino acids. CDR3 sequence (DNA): TGTGCCAGCAGCCTACAGGGGGACTATGGCTACACCTTC. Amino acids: CASSLQGDYGYTF.

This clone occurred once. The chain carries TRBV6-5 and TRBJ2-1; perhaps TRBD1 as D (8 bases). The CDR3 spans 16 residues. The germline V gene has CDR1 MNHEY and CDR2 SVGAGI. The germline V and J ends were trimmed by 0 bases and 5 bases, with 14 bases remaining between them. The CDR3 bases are TGTGCCAGCAGTTACTCGAGCGGGACAGGAAACAATGAGCAGTTCTTC. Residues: CASSYSSGTGNNEQFF.

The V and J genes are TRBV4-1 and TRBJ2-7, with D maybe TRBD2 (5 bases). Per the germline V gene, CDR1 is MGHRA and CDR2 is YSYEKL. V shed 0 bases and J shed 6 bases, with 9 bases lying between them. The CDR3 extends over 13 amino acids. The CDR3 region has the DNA TGCGCCAGCAGCCAAGATGAGGGTGGCGAGCAGTACTTC. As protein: CASSQDEGGEQYF.

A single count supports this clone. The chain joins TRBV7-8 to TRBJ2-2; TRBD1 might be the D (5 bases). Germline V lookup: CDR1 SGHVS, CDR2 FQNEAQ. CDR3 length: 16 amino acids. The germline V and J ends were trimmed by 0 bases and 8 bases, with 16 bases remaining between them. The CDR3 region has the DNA TGTGCCAGCAGCTTAGCTGGCAGGGTCACGTTAGGGGAGCTGTTTTTT. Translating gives CASSLAGRVTLGELFF.

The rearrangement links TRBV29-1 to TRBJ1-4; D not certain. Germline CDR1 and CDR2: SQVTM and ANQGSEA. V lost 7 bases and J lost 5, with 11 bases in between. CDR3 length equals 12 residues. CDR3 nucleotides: TGCAGCGCCAAGAATCCCAATGAAAAACTGTTTTTT. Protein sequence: CSAKNPNEKLFF.